The entry below describes one T cell receptor (beta chain). V was clipped by 7 bases and J by 3 bases, with 15 bases between them. CDR3 length: 13 amino acids. Per germline, CDR1 SQVTM and CDR2 ANQGSEA. The source of the sample is a study of PD-L1 blockade in urothelial cancer. Study-level background: Prior chemotherapy regimens per patient numbered 0 to 3.

Disease in patients was locally advanced or metastatic urothelial carcinoma. Profiled with immunoSEQ multiplex PCR; TCRdb holds only in-frame clones, not every one. The profile shows approximately 58,000 clones, around 79% of them singletons. Sample: PBMCs, taken around atezolizumab (anti-PD-L1) treatment. This chain uses TRBV29-1 with TRBJ1-1, with D unresolved. The sequence derives from a man between 65 and 85 years old with urothelial cancer. CDR3 coding DNA: TGCAGCGGGGCGGGAGGAGGCGACACTGAAGCTTTCTTT. It yields the protein CSGAGGGDTEAFF.